This T cell receptor (beta chain) was profiled in a study of technical replicates of blood from several donors. Unmatched junction bases numbered 12, after V lost 6 bases and J lost 5 bases. Germline V lookup: CDR1 SEHNR, CDR2 FQNEAQ (reference sequence). The CDR3 extends over 15 amino acids. Here immunoSEQ multiplex PCR was the method, and the copy in TCRdb shows in-frame clones only, minus some. The data hold around 65,000 clones, with over 80% observed a single time. The receptor's source is a human donor in good health. Some clones in this sample may be carry-over from other donors' samples. This chain joins TRBV7-9 and TRBJ2-5; TRBD1 agrees at 7 bases. The sequencing input was PBMCs. The CDR3: CASSQPTGPGETQYF. As DNA, the CDR3 is TGTGCCAGCAGTCAACCGACAGGGCCGGGGGAGACCCAGTACTTC.